This T cell receptor (beta chain) was documented in a study of T cell changes during pregnancy in multiple sclerosis. The CDR3 runs to 16 residues. V lost 0 bases and J lost 0, with 11 bases in between. The germline gives CDR1 LNHDA, CDR2 SQIVND (reference sequence). Sequenced by immunoSEQ multiplex PCR; TCRdb stores in-frame clones only, minus some. The table records approximately 41,000 clones, about nine tenths of them present only once. This receptor was identified in a female donor with multiple sclerosis, enrolled in a pregnancy study. V usage is TRBV19 and J usage is TRBJ2-5; tentatively, D is TRBD2 (5 bases). Sequenced: PBMCs (not recorded whether the cells were cultured). As DNA, the CDR3 is TGTGCCAGTAGTATAGATACTGGCGGGTACCAAGAGACCCAGTACTTC. This codes for CASSIDTGGYQETQYF.